The following is a T cell receptor beta chain sequence with its context. Its antigen is as yet unknown. This CDR3 region has 12 residues. Trimming removed 8 bases at V and 3 bases at J, with 11 bases between. The germline V gene encodes CDR1 SNHLY and CDR2 FYNNEI. The sample comes from a study of cytomegalovirus exposure and HLA in healthy donors. For the study at large: Within the Caucasian-associated ancestry cluster were around 80% of the roughly 400 genotyped donors. General study results and limits: As a later analysis revealed, most CMV-associated TCR beta chains appeared HLA-restricted.

The PCR used 60 Vbeta and 13 Jbeta primers. Measured with immunoSEQ multiplex PCR; TCRdb has only the in-frame clones, and not every one. This repertoire shows hundreds of thousands of clones, 70% to 90% found once; its top ten account for 0.2% to 0.25%. The source is a girl aged 2-10 years in good health and CMV-seronegative. The sequenced material came from PBMCs. The V call is TRBV2, the J call TRBJ2-7; the D gene is possibly TRBD1 (6 bases). CDR3 loop: CASGQYLYEQYF. The DNA of the CDR3 is TGTGCCAGCGGACAGTATCTCTACGAGCAGTACTTC. The variable domain in full, completed from reference TRBV2 and TRBJ2-7, reads EPEVTQTPSHQVTQMGQEVILRCVPISNHLYFYWYRQILGQKVEFLVSFYNNEISEKSEIFDDQFSVERPDGSNFTLKIRSTKLEDSAMYFCASGQYLYEQYFGPGTRLTVT.